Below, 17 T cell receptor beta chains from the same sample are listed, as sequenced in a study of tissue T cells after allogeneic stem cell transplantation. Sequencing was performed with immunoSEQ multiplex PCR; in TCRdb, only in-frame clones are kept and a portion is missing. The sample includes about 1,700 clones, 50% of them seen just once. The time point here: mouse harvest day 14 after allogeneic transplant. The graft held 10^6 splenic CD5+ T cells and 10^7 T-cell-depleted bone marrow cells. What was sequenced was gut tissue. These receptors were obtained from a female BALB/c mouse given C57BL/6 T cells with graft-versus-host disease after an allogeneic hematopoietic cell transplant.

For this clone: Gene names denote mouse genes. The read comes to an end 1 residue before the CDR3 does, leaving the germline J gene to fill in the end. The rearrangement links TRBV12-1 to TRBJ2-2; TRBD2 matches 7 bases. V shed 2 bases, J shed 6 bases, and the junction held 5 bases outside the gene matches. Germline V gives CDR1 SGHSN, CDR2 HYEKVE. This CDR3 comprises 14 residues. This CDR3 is CASSPDWESGQLYF. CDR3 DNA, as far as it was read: TGTGCCAGCTCTCCCGACTGGGAGTCCGGGCAGCTCTAC.

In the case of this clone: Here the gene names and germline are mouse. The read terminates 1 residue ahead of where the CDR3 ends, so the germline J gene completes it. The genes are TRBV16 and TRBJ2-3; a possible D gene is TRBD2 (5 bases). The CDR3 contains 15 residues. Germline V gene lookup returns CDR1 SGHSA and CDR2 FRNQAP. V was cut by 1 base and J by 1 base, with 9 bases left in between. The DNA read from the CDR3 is TGTGCAAGCAGCTTAGTTGGGGAGGGTGCAGAAACGCTGTAT. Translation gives CASSLVGEGAETLY. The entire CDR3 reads CASSLVGEGAETLYF.

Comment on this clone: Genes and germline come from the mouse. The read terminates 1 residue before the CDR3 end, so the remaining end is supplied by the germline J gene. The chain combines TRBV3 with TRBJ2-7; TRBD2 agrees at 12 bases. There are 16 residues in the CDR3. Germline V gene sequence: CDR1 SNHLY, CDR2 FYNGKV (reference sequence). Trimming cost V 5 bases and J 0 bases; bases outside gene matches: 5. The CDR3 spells CASSRGTGGLSYEQYF. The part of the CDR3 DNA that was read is TGTGCCAGCAGCCGCGGGACTGGGGGGCTCTCCTATGAACAGTAC.

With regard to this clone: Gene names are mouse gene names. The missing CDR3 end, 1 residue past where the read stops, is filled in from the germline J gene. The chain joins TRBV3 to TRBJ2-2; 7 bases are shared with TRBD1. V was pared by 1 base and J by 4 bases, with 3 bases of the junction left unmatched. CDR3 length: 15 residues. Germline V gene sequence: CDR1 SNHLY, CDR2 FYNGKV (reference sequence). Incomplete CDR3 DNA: TGTGCCAGCAGCTTAGGACAGGGCGGCACCGGGCAGCTCTAC. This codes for CASSLGQGGTGQLY. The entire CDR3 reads CASSLGQGGTGQLYF.

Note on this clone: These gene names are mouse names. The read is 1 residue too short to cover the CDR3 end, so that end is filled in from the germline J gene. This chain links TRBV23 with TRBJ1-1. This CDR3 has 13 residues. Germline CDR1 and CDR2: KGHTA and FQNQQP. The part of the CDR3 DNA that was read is TGCTCCAGCAGTCAATCAGAGAGCACAGAAGTCTTC. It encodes CSSSQSESTEVF. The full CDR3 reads CSSSQSESTEVFF.

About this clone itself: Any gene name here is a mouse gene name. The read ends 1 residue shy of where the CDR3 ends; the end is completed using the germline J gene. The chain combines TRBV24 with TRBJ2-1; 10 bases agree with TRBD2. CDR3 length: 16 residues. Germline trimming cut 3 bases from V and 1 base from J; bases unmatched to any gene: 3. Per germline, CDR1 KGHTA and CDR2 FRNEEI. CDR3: CASSLQLGGNYAEQFF. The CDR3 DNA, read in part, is TGTGCCAGCAGTCTCCAACTGGGGGGGAACTATGCTGAGCAGTTC.

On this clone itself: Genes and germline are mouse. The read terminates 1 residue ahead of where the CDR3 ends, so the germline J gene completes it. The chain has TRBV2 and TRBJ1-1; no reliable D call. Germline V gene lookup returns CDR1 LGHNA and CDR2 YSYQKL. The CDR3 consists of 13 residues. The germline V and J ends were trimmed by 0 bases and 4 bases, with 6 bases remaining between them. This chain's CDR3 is CASSQEESTEVFF. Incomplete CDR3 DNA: TGTGCCAGCAGCCAAGAGGAAAGCACAGAAGTCTTC.

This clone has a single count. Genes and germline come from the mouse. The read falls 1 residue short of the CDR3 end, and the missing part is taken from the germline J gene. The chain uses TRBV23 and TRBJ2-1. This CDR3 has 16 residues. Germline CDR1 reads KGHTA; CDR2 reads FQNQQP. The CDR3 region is CSSSPRGGDNYAEQFF. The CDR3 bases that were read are TGCTCCAGCAGTCCCAGGGGGGGGGATAACTATGCTGAGCAGTTC.

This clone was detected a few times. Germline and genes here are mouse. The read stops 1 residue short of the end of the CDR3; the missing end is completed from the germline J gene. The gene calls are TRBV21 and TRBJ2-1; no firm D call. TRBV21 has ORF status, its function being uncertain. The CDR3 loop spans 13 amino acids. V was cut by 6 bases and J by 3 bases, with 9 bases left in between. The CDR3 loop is CASSLPPYAEQFF. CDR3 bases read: TGTGCTAGCAGCCTCCCCCCCTATGCTGAGCAGTTC.

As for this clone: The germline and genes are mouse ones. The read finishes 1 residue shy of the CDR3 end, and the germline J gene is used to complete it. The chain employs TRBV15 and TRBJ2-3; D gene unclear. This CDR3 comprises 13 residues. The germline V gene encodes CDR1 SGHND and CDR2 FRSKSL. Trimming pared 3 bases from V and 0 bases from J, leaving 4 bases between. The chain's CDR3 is CASSFHSAETLYF. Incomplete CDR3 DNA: TGTGCCAGCAGTTTCCACAGTGCAGAAACGCTGTAT.

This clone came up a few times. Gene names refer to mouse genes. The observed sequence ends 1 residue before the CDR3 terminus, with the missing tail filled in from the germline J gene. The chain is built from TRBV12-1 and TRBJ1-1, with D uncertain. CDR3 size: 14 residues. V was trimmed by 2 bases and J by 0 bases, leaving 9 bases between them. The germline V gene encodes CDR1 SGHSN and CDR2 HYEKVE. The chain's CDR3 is CASSPTPANTEVFF. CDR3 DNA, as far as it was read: TGTGCCAGCTCTCCGACTCCCGCAAACACAGAAGTCTTC.

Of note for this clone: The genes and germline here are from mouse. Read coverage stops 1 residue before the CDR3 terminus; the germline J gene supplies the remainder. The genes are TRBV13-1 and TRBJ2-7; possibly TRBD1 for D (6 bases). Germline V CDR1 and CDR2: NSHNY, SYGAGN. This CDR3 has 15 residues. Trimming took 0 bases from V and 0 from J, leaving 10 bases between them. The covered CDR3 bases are TGTGCCAGCAGTGATGCAGGGACACTCTCCTATGAACAGTAC. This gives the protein CASSDAGTLSYEQY. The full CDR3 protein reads CASSDAGTLSYEQYF.

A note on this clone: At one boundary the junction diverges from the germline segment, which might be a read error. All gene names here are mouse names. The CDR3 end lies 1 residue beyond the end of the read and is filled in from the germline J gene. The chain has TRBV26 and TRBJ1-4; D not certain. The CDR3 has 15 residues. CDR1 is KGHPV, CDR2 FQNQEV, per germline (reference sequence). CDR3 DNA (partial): TGTGCCAGCAGTCTGCGACGGATTTCCAGCGAAAGATTATTT. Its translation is CASSLRRISSERLF. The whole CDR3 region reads CASSLRRISSERLFF.

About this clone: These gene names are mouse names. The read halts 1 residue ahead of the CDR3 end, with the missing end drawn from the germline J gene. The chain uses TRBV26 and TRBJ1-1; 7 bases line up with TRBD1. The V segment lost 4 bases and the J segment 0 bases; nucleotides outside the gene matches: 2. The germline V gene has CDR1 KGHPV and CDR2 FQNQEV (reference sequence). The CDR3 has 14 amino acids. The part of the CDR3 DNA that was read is TGTGCCAGCAGTCACCAGGGGGCAAACACAGAAGTCTTC. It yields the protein CASSHQGANTEVF. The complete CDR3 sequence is CASSHQGANTEVFF. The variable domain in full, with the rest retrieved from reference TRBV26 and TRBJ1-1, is NSKVIQTPRYLVKGQGQKAKMRCIPEKGHPVVFWYQQNKNNEFKFLINFQNQEVLQQIDMTEKRFSAECPSNSPCSLEIQSSEAGDSALYLCASSHQGANTEVFFGKGTRLTVV.

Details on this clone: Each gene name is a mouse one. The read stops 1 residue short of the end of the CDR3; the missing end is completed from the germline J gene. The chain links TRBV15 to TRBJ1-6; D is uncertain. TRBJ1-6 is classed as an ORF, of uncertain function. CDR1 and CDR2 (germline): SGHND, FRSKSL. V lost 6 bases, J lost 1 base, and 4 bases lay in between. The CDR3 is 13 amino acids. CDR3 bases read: TGTGCCAGCAGGCAGTCCTATAATTCGCCCCTCTAC. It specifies CASRQSYNSPLY. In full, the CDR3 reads CASRQSYNSPLYF.

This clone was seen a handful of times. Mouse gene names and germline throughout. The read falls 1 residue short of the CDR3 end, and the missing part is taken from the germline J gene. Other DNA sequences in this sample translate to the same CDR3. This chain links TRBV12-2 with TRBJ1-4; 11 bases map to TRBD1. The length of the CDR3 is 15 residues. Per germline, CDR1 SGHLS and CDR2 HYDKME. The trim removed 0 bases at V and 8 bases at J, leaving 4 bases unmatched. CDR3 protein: CASSLEGTGGERLFF. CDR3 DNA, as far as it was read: TGTGCCAGCTCTCTCGAAGGGACAGGGGGAGAAAGATTATTT.

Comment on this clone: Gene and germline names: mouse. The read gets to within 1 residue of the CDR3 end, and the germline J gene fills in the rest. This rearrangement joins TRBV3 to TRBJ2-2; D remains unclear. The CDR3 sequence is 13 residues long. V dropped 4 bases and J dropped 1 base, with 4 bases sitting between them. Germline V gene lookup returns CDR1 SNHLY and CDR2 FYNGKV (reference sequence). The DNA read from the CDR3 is TGTGCCAGCAGCTATGAAAACACCGGGCAGCTCTAC. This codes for CASSYENTGQLY. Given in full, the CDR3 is CASSYENTGQLYF.